Below are 30 T cell receptor beta chains sequenced from a single sample in a study of CD8 T cells in ankylosing spondylitis. TCRdb re-called the 5' RACE reads through MiXCR, storing one row per CDR3 protein. This sample has some 240,000 distinct CDR3 sequences, with around 7.8% found just once. Sequencing was performed on blood, either unsorted or a sorted T cell fraction (not recorded which). The source is a male donor with ankylosing spondylitis or in good health (not recorded which).

This clonotype occurred many times. The CDR3 region is CSPTPRAKVDQYF. The CDR3 coding sequence is TGCAGTCCTACCCCCAGGGCTAAGGTGGACCAGTACTTC. V and J are TRBV20-1 and TRBJ2-5; maybe TRBD1 (5 bases). V was trimmed by 8 bases and J by 10 bases, leaving 23 bases between them. CDR3 length: 13 residues. CDR1 DFQATT and CDR2 SNEGSKA come from the germline V gene (reference sequence).

The table lists this clonotype with a few counts. The chain has TRBV27 and TRBJ1-4, with TRBD1 matching over 11 bases. The CDR3 is 16 amino acids. Germline loops: CDR1 MNHEY, CDR2 SMNVEV (reference sequence). The junction had 10 bases not matched to a gene; V was cut back by 5 bases and J by 8 bases. The CDR3 DNA reads TGTGCCAGCAGTATTCCTGGACAGGGGGCGGAAGAAAAACTGTTTTTT. Its protein is CASSIPGQGAEEKLFF.

This clonotype has at least ten counts. This sequence joins TRBV12-3 or TRBV12-4 and TRBJ1-1; D unresolved. Trimming pared 6 bases from V and 4 bases from J, leaving 6 bases between. The CDR3 totals 11 residues. The CDR3 is CASSVTTEAFF. CDR3 DNA: TGTGCCAGCAGCGTGACCACTGAAGCTTTCTTT.

CDR3 nucleotides: TGCAGTGCTAGCCCCACAGGGGGAGTGAACGAGCAGTACTTC. It specifies CSASPTGGVNEQYF. The V gene is TRBV20-1, the J gene TRBJ2-7, with 8 bases that match TRBD1. Germline V gene lookup returns CDR1 DFQATT and CDR2 SNEGSKA (reference sequence). Unmatched junction bases numbered 9, after V lost 3 bases and J lost 5 bases. This CDR3 contains 14 residues.

This clonotype was detected only a few times. The chain combines TRBV12-3 or TRBV12-4 with TRBJ2-1; D unclear. The ends were cut back, 3 bases at V and 7 bases at J, with 10 bases in the middle. This CDR3 comprises 13 residues. The DNA of the CDR3 is TGTGCCAGCAGTTTCTGGCAGCTAAATGAGCAGTTCTTC. Translating gives CASSFWQLNEQFF.

For this clonotype: The conserved final phenylalanine or tryptophan is absent from the CDR3, which likely points to a read error. The V gene is TRBV20-1, the J gene TRBJ1-1, with TRBD1 matching over 12 bases. The V segment lost 3 bases and the J segment 5 bases; nucleotides outside the gene matches: 7. The CDR3 spans 15 residues. Germline CDR1 reads DFQATT; CDR2 reads SNEGSKA (reference sequence). CDR3 residues: CSARGQGAPATEAFS. DNA for the CDR3: TGCAGTGCTAGGGGACAGGGGGCCCCGGCGACTGAAGCTTTCTCT.

A few counts support this clonotype. The chain has TRBV7-9 and TRBJ2-1, with TRBD2 matching 9 bases. The V segment lost 5 bases and the J segment 5 bases; nucleotides outside the gene matches: 4. CDR3 length equals 14 residues. Germline values: CDR1 SEHNR, CDR2 FQNEAQ (reference sequence). The CDR3 loop is CASSPTSGNNEQFF. CDR3 bases: TGTGCCAGCAGCCCGACTAGCGGAAACAATGAGCAGTTCTTC. The full variable domain, in which reference TRBV7-9 and TRBJ2-1 provide the parts outside the CDR3, is DTGVSQNPRHKITKRGQNVTFRCDPISEHNRLYWYRQTLGQGPEFLTYFQNEAQLEKSRLLSDRFSAERPKGSFSTLEIQRTEQGDSAMYLCASSPTSGNNEQFFGPGTRLTVL.

The rearrangement joins TRBV19 to TRBJ2-2; D possibly corresponds to TRBD2 (6 bases). With 3 bases removed from V and 8 bases from J, the gap between germline ends came to 13 bases. CDR1 LNHDA and CDR2 SQIVND come from the germline V gene (reference sequence). The CDR3 is made up of 14 amino acids. The DNA for the CDR3 is TGTGCCAGTAGTATTCTACTAGCTCCGGGGGAGCTGTTTTTT. Amino acids: CASSILLAPGELFF.

The V gene is TRBV7-3, the J gene TRBJ2-2; D is unresolved. The CDR3 spans 19 residues. The germline V and J ends were trimmed by 2 bases and 1 base, with 20 bases remaining between them. CDR1 is SGHTA and CDR2 is FQGTGA in the germline V gene. In DNA form, the CDR3 reads TGTGCCAGCAGCTTATTTCCCTCAGTCTCACCACGGAACACCGGGGAGCTGTTTTTT. Translation: CASSLFPSVSPRNTGELFF.

The chain is built from TRBV20-1 and TRBJ1-5; 8 bases line up with TRBD1. Germline V gene data show CDR1 as DFQATT and CDR2 as SNEGSKA (reference sequence). This CDR3 is 13 amino acids long. V shed 5 bases, J shed 4 bases, and the junction held 4 bases outside the gene matches. The CDR3 DNA is TGCAGTGCTGGACAGGGTAAAAATCAGCCCCAGCATTTT. It is translated as CSAGQGKNQPQHF.

This clonotype was seen a handful of times. V gene TRBV25-1 combines with J gene TRBJ1-2, with D maybe TRBD1 (6 bases). V was shortened by 6 bases and J by 6 bases, with 14 bases between the two germline ends. This CDR3 comprises 13 residues. From germline, CDR1 is MGHDK and CDR2 SYGVNS. This chain's CDR3 is CASREGGTNGYTF. The DNA for the CDR3 is TGTGCCAGCAGAGAGGGGGGTACAAATGGCTACACCTTC.

In this sample, this clonotype turned up many times. The chain carries TRBV11-3 and TRBJ2-2; no definite D call. Germline CDR1 SGHNT, CDR2 YENEEA. V lost 4 bases, J lost 2 bases, and 5 bases lay in between. The CDR3 contains 13 residues. As DNA, the CDR3 is TGTGCCAGCAGCTCCTCAAACACCGGGGAGCTGTTTTTT. Protein product: CASSSSNTGELFF.

A few counts support this clonotype. J is TRBJ2-3 and V is TRBV12-3 or TRBV12-4; D assignment may be TRBD1 or TRBD2 (5 bases each). This CDR3 region has 16 residues. V lost 8 bases and J lost 1, with 19 bases in between. This chain's CDR3 is CASLERGVLGTDTQYF. The CDR3 nucleotides are TGTGCCAGCTTGGAGAGAGGGGTCCTTGGCACAGATACGCAGTATTTT.

This clonotype was recorded a few times. CDR3 loop: CASSPDRGLRYGYTF. The CDR3 nucleotides are TGCGCCAGCAGCCCGGACAGGGGGCTACGGTATGGCTACACCTTC. The chain has TRBV4-1 and TRBJ1-2, with 11 bases aligning to TRBD1. In germline, CDR1 is MGHRA, CDR2 YSYEKL. The CDR3 extends over 15 amino acids. Germline trimming cut 4 bases from V and 5 bases from J; bases unmatched to any gene: 6.

This clonotype was found a few times. The chain uses TRBV6-5 and TRBJ1-1, with 7 bases fitting TRBD1. The CDR3 consists of 12 residues. V lost 5 bases and J lost 9; bases outside the gene matches: 6. Germline CDR1 MNHEY, CDR2 SVGAGI. The CDR3: CASSRYRGQAFF. CDR3 nucleotides: TGTGCCAGCAGTCGCTACAGGGGTCAAGCTTTCTTT.

On this clonotype itself: Possible read error: a much larger clone is one base away. The chain carries TRBV20-1 and TRBJ2-2; D perhaps matches TRBD2 (5 bases). From germline, CDR1 is DFQATT and CDR2 SNEGSKA (reference sequence). This CDR3 comprises 13 residues. In nucleotides, the CDR3 is TGCAGTGTACGAGGGAAAAACACCGAGGAGCTGTTTTTT. This translates into CSVRGKNTEELFF.

There are many counts of this clonotype. The rearrangement uses TRBV5-1 and TRBJ2-1; 7 bases fit TRBD2. Germline lookup yields CDR1 SGHRS and CDR2 YFSETQ. CDR3 length equals 16 residues. The ends lost 0 bases at V and 0 bases at J; junction bases unmatched: 3. This CDR3 reads CASSLDLAVSYNEQFF. The CDR3, as DNA: TGCGCCAGCAGCTTGGACCTAGCGGTCTCCTACAATGAGCAGTTCTTC.

This clonotype has ten or more counts. DNA for the CDR3: TGTGCCAGCGGGAGGGGGCCGGGCTATGGCTACACCTTC. This gives the protein CASGRGPGYGYTF. J is TRBJ1-2 and V is TRBV7-2; 7 bases are shared with TRBD1. CDR1 and CDR2 (germline): SGHTA, FQGNSA. V gave up 8 bases and J gave up 4 bases; unmatched junction bases: 7. The CDR3 is made up of 13 amino acids.

The J gene is TRBJ2-2, the V gene TRBV19; 8 positions match TRBD1. V lost 6 bases and J lost 0; bases outside the gene matches: 6. The CDR3 loop spans 16 amino acids. The V gene's germline CDR1 is LNHDA and CDR2 SQIVND (reference sequence). The CDR3 loop reads CASRASDRANTGELFF. DNA of the CDR3: TGTGCCAGTAGAGCCTCGGACAGGGCGAACACCGGGGAGCTGTTTTTT.

This clonotype was detected ten times or more. The rearrangement links TRBV12-3 or TRBV12-4 to TRBJ2-5, with D perhaps given as TRBD1 or TRBD2 (5 bases each). V lost 4 bases, J lost 12 bases, and 12 bases lay in between. The CDR3 spans 11 residues. CDR3 coding DNA: TGTGCCAGCAGTTCCGGGGCCCTAGAGTACTTC. It translates to CASSSGALEYF.

Ten or more counts support this clonotype. The chain joins TRBV25-1 to TRBJ1-3; D may be TRBD1 (5 bases). Trimming removed 4 bases at V and 4 bases at J, with 20 bases between. The CDR3 contains 17 residues. Germline V gene data show CDR1 as MGHDK and CDR2 as SYGVNS. In DNA form, the CDR3 reads TGTGCCAGCAGTGGTCAACGGGACCGACTGGGGGGAAACACCATATATTTT. Amino acid sequence: CASSGQRDRLGGNTIYF.

The V and J genes are TRBV20-1 and TRBJ1-4, with D possibly TRBD1 on 5 matching bases. V lost 0 bases and J 11 bases, leaving 16 bases between the germline ends. CDR3 length: 14 amino acids. CDR1 is DFQATT and CDR2 is SNEGSKA in the germline V gene (reference sequence). In DNA, the CDR3 is TGCAGTGCTAGAGATCAGCAGGGCTCGGGGAAACTGTTTTTT. Amino acid sequence: CSARDQQGSGKLFF.

Many counts were recorded for this clonotype. The rearrangement uses TRBV12-3 or TRBV12-4 and TRBJ2-7; D not resolved. V lost 3 bases and J 7 bases, leaving 7 bases between the germline ends. The CDR3 runs 11 residues. The CDR3: CASSFSEEQYF. The CDR3 region has the DNA TGTGCCAGCAGTTTTTCGGAGGAGCAGTACTTC.

This clonotype has at least ten counts. The rearrangement links TRBV15 to TRBJ2-4; 7 bases agree with TRBD2. V lost 3 bases, J lost 0 bases, and 8 bases stayed unmatched. The CDR3 contains 17 residues. Per the germline V gene, CDR1 is LNHNV and CDR2 is YYDKDF (reference sequence). CDR3 bases: TGTGCCACCAGCAGTCCGGGGGGAACCTTAGCCAAAAACATTCAGTACTTC. It specifies CATSSPGGTLAKNIQYF.

This clonotype was recorded a few times. This chain links TRBV5-5 with TRBJ1-5, with 7 bases lining up with TRBD1. Germline V gives CDR1 SGHKS, CDR2 YYEKEE (reference sequence). This CDR3 is 16 amino acids long. The junction had 14 bases not matched to a gene; V was cut back by 4 bases and J by 7 bases. This CDR3 reads CASSPREGQPNQPQHF. DNA for the CDR3: TGTGCCAGCAGCCCGAGAGAGGGACAGCCCAACCAGCCCCAGCATTTT.

This sequence joins TRBV18 and TRBJ1-2; 8 nucleotides line up with TRBD1. V was pared by 0 bases and J by 4 bases, with 4 bases of the junction left unmatched. This CDR3 spans 15 amino acids. Germline V gene lookup returns CDR1 KGHSH and CDR2 LQKENI. This CDR3 is CASSPPQGAGYGYTF. As DNA, the CDR3 is TGTGCCAGCTCACCACCTCAGGGGGCTGGCTATGGCTACACCTTC.

This clonotype was observed many times. The chain joins TRBV6-2 or TRBV6-3 to TRBJ1-5; D is unresolved. The CDR3 has 12 residues. Trimming took off 3 bases at V and 9 bases at J, with 9 bases between the two ends. The germline gives CDR1 MNHEY, CDR2 SVGEGT. The CDR3 here is CASSYPPGPQHF. The CDR3 nucleotides read TGTGCCAGCAGTTATCCCCCTGGGCCCCAGCATTTT.

This clonotype was picked up many times. This sequence joins TRBV19 and TRBJ2-2; perhaps D is TRBD1 or TRBD2 (5 bases each). The CDR3 runs 13 residues. V lost 5 bases and J lost 9, with 13 bases in between. Per the germline V gene, CDR1 is LNHDA and CDR2 is SQIVND (reference sequence). The CDR3 DNA follows: TGTGCCAGTAGTCCCCGAGGGGCGCGGGAGCTGTTTTTT. Encoded protein: CASSPRGARELFF.

This clonotype was detected many times. The chain joins TRBV20-1 to TRBJ2-1; 13 nucleotides line up with TRBD2. The V and J ends lost 6 bases and 6 bases, in that order; junction bases with no gene match: 8. The CDR3 is 15 residues long. Germline assignment: CDR1 DFQATT and CDR2 SNEGSKA (reference sequence). CDR3 amino acids: CSAIQTSGRINEQFF. CDR3 in DNA: TGCAGTGCCATCCAGACTAGCGGGAGGATCAATGAGCAGTTCTTC.

This clonotype was seen repeatedly, ten times or more. J is TRBJ2-1 and V is TRBV11-2, with 11 positions matching TRBD1. Germline CDR1 is SGHAT and CDR2 is FQNNGV. Trimming took 3 bases from V and 8 from J; bases not matched to a gene: 3. This CDR3 spans 14 amino acids. CDR3 amino acids: CASSLRTGGHEQFF. The CDR3, as DNA: TGTGCCAGCAGCTTGAGGACAGGGGGCCATGAGCAGTTCTTC.